The 27 T cell receptor beta chains reported below all come from one sample, sequenced in a study of CD8 T cells in ankylosing spondylitis. Whole-study findings and limits: About 8 highly homologous variants formed a TCR beta motif that appeared characteristic of ankylosing spondylitis blood.

A single record per CDR3 protein comes from TCRdb applying MiXCR to the 5' RACE reads. Altogether some 840,000 distinct CDR3 sequences are present, about an eighth being singletons, with the ten largest covering about 0.5%. For these receptors, no antigen is known. The sample comprised blood, either unsorted or a sorted T cell fraction (not recorded which). The receptor source for this set is a male donor with ankylosing spondylitis.

This sequence joins TRBV3-1 and TRBJ2-1; D uncertain. V lost 5 bases and J 7 bases, leaving 21 bases between the germline ends. The germline V gene encodes CDR1 LGHDT and CDR2 YNNKEL (reference sequence). CDR3 size: 16 residues. In DNA, the CDR3 is TGTGCCAGCAGCTCCAATGCTCACAGCCTCCCAAATGAGCAGTTCTTC. Translating it yields CASSSNAHSLPNEQFF.

This clonotype has just a few counts. The CDR3, as DNA: TGCAGTGCTAGTGTAAGCGGGAGCTCCTACAATGAGCAGTTCTTC. Protein: CSASVSGSSYNEQFF. This chain connects TRBV20-1 to TRBJ2-1, with 8 bases that match TRBD2. After removal of 3 bases from V and 0 bases from J, the junction contained 4 bases not matched to a gene. The CDR3 extends over 15 amino acids. Germline values: CDR1 DFQATT, CDR2 SNEGSKA (reference sequence).

The J gene is TRBJ1-2, the V gene TRBV7-9; D remains ambiguous. Germline V gene sequence: CDR1 SEHNR, CDR2 FQNEAQ (reference sequence). Trimming took 4 bases from V and 13 from J, leaving 10 bases between them. This CDR3 is 10 amino acids long. CDR3 DNA: TGTGCCAGCAGCTCCTACGGGTTCACCTTC. As protein: CASSSYGFTF.

This clonotype was counted only a few times. The rearrangement links TRBV12-3 or TRBV12-4 to TRBJ2-1, with 7 bases identical to TRBD1. V shed 7 bases and J 4 bases; nucleotides not matched to a gene: 10. The CDR3 is 15 residues long. DNA for the CDR3: TGTGCCAGCACCCTGGGACAGAGGACTTACAATGAGCAGTTCTTC. This translates into CASTLGQRTYNEQFF.

This clonotype was recorded at least ten times. The gene calls are TRBV29-1 and TRBJ2-3; no reliable D call. Germline-derived CDR1 and CDR2 are SQVTM and ANQGSEA. The CDR3 is 11 amino acids. V lost 6 bases, J lost 2 bases, and 6 bases lay in between. The CDR3 here is CSVDVTDTQYF. In nucleotides, the CDR3 is TGCAGCGTGGACGTCACAGATACGCAGTATTTT.

This clonotype was counted between two and nine times. The J gene is TRBJ2-1, the V gene TRBV24-1, with unresolved D. Deletions cut 4 bases from V and 5 bases from J, with 14 bases between. The germline V gene encodes CDR1 KGHDR and CDR2 SFDVKD. The CDR3 has 15 amino acids. DNA of the CDR3: TGTGCCACCAGTGACCCCGTCGGGCTCGACAATGAGCAGTTCTTC. Protein sequence: CATSDPVGLDNEQFF.

This clonotype was seen only a few times. The genes are TRBV18 and TRBJ1-1, with 7 bases matching TRBD1. There are 16 residues in the CDR3. Trimming removed 1 base from V and 2 bases from J; junction bases left unmatched: 7. The germline gives CDR1 KGHSH, CDR2 LQKENI. The DNA of the CDR3 is TGTGCCAGCTCACCACGAAAAGGGACAGACAACACTGAAGCTTTCTTT. It encodes CASSPRKGTDNTEAFF.

This clonotype has a count of ten or more. The chain joins TRBV7-2 to TRBJ2-7; 8 positions match TRBD2. The germline CDR1 and CDR2 sequences are SGHTA and FQGNSA. V shed 3 bases, J shed 3 bases, and the junction held 1 base outside the gene matches. The CDR3 extends over 13 amino acids. As DNA, the CDR3 is TGTGCCAGCAGCTTTACTAGCGGCTACGAGCAGTACTTC. This encodes CASSFTSGYEQYF. Full variable domain (rest looked up from reference TRBV7-2 and TRBJ2-7): GAGVSQSPSNKVTEKGKDVELRCDPISGHTALYWYRQSLGQGLEFLIYFQGNSAPDKSGLPSDRFSAERTGGSVSTLTIQRTQQEDSAVYLCASSFTSGYEQYFGPGTRLTVT.

The chain has TRBV3-1 and TRBJ1-1; D ambiguous. Trimming left V 4 bases short and J 11 bases short, with 20 bases between. The CDR3 is 14 residues long. Germline CDR1 LGHDT, CDR2 YNNKEL (reference sequence). In DNA, the CDR3 is TGTGCCAGCAGCCTCTTCAGCTCTGACCTTGCTGCTTTCTTT. Translation gives CASSLFSSDLAAFF.

This clonotype was seen only a few times. This rearrangement joins TRBV18 to TRBJ2-7, with D possibly matching TRBD1 (6 bases). Deletions cut 4 bases from V and 2 bases from J, with 12 bases between. This CDR3 is built from 14 residues. Germline V gene lookup returns CDR1 KGHSH and CDR2 LQKENI. For the CDR3, the DNA is TGTGCCAGCTCACTTGGGACACCTACCTACGAGCAGTACTTC. Translated, it gives CASSLGTPTYEQYF.

This chain connects TRBV28 to TRBJ2-1, with D possibly TRBD2 on 7 matching bases. V lost 7 bases to trimming and J lost 6 bases, with 22 bases between them. Germline CDR1 MDHEN, CDR2 SYDVKM. CDR3 size: 16 residues. The CDR3 nucleotides read TGTGCCAGCACTATCCCCCAGAGGGGGAGGGCCAATGAGCAGTTCTTC. Translated: CASTIPQRGRANEQFF.

Only a few counts were recorded for this clonotype. The V and J genes are TRBV20-1 and TRBJ1-2, with D uncertain. The CDR3 runs to 15 residues. Trimming shortened V by 6 bases and J by 1 base, and 18 bases separated the two germline ends. The germline V gene has CDR1 DFQATT and CDR2 SNEGSKA (reference sequence). CDR3 amino acids: CSAGEYSGSNYGYTF. DNA of the CDR3: TGCAGTGCCGGAGAATATAGTGGCAGTAACTATGGCTACACCTTC.

The chain uses TRBV28 and TRBJ2-7, with a weak D call TRBD1 (5 bases). This CDR3 spans 13 amino acids. The germline V and J ends were trimmed by 8 bases and 3 bases, with 14 bases remaining between them. Germline V gene data show CDR1 as MDHEN and CDR2 as SYDVKM. The CDR3 DNA reads as TGTGCCAGCTCCCCAGGACACAACTACGAGCAGTACTTC. Residues: CASSPGHNYEQYF.

This clonotype was counted at least ten times. The genes are TRBV18 and TRBJ2-3; D not resolved. CDR3 length: 16 amino acids. Germline V gene lookup returns CDR1 KGHSH and CDR2 LQKENI. The V gene lost 4 bases and the J gene lost 2 bases, with 16 bases spanning the gap. The DNA of the CDR3 is TGTGCCAGCTCACGCCAGCTGTCGCTAGTCACAGATACGCAGTATTTT. It encodes CASSRQLSLVTDTQYF.

The rearrangement joins TRBV18 to TRBJ2-1; TRBD2 aligns across 9 bases. The CDR3 is made up of 15 amino acids. V lost 2 bases, J lost 8 bases, and 7 bases stayed unmatched. Germline values: CDR1 KGHSH, CDR2 LQKENI. DNA of the CDR3: TGTGCCAGCTCACCAGTATTTAGCGGGAGCTATGAGCAGTTCTTC. It yields the protein CASSPVFSGSYEQFF.

This clonotype was counted at least ten times. The chain has TRBV7-9 and TRBJ1-1; the match to TRBD1 covers 9 bases. CDR1 and CDR2 (germline): SEHNR, FQNEAQ (reference sequence). V lost 5 bases, J lost 9 bases, and 7 bases stayed unmatched. The CDR3 contains 13 residues. CDR3 bases: TGTGCCAGCAGCGACAGTGGGACAGGGAAAGCTTTCTTT. This encodes CASSDSGTGKAFF.

The chain joins TRBV5-1 to TRBJ1-3; no reliable D call. V gave up 2 bases and J gave up 6 bases, with 12 bases separating them. Per germline, CDR1 SGHRS and CDR2 YFSETQ. This CDR3 is 14 amino acids long. DNA for the CDR3: TGCGCCAGCAGCTTCGGGCCTTCGGAAAACACCATATATTTT. Translating gives CASSFGPSENTIYF. Full variable domain (missing parts from reference TRBV5-1 and TRBJ1-3): KAGVTQTPRYLIKTRGQQVTLSCSPISGHRSVSWYQQTPGQGLQFLFEYFSETQRNKGNFPGRFSGRQFSNSRSEMNVSTLELGDSALYLCASSFGPSENTIYFGEGSWLTVV.

The table lists this clonotype with a few counts. V is TRBV20-1 and J is TRBJ2-7, with 7 bases fitting TRBD2. Germline values: CDR1 DFQATT, CDR2 SNEGSKA (reference sequence). This CDR3 is 14 amino acids long. Trimming cost V 5 bases and J 1 base; bases outside gene matches: 8. The CDR3 coding sequence is TGCAGTGCTCTAAACCTAGCGGCTTCCTACGAGCAGTACTTC. Its protein product is CSALNLAASYEQYF.

This rearrangement joins TRBV6-1 to TRBJ2-6, with D maybe TRBD1 (5 bases). The CDR3 sequence is 16 residues long. Germline V gene data show CDR1 as MNHNS and CDR2 as SASEGT. V gave up 7 bases and J gave up 2 bases, with 15 bases separating them. The DNA for the CDR3 is TGTGCCAGCAAGGCAGGGTGGTCAGCTGGGGCCAACGTCCTGACTTTC. It is translated as CASKAGWSAGANVLTF.

This chain uses TRBV7-8 with TRBJ1-4, with D unclear. Germline loops: CDR1 SGHVS, CDR2 FQNEAQ. The CDR3 is 15 residues long. V was cut by 7 bases and J by 0 bases, with 12 bases left in between. The CDR3 DNA sequence: TGTGCCAGCACCTACTTCGATGCAACTAATGAAAAACTGTTTTTT. Translated: CASTYFDATNEKLFF.

The sample holds a few counts of this clonotype. CDR3 DNA: TGTGCCAGCAGCTTAAGAGGGCCCCCGGGCACAGATACGCAGTATTTT. It translates to CASSLRGPPGTDTQYF. The rearrangement links TRBV7-2 to TRBJ2-3, with D tentatively TRBD2 (5 bases). There are 16 residues in the CDR3. Trimming stripped 2 bases from V and 1 base from J, with 13 bases between. CDR1 and CDR2 from the germline V gene are SGHTA and FQGNSA.

This clonotype has more than one count but fewer than ten. V gene TRBV6-5 combines with J gene TRBJ2-3, with D possibly TRBD2 on 5 matching bases. In germline, CDR1 is MNHEY, CDR2 SVGAGI. The CDR3 is made up of 14 amino acids. V was shortened by 4 bases and J by 2 bases, with 10 bases between the two germline ends. CDR3 residues: CASSLASVTDTQYF. In DNA, the CDR3 is TGTGCCAGCAGTTTAGCGAGTGTCACAGATACGCAGTATTTT.

This clonotype was observed a handful of times. The chain joins TRBV20-1 to TRBJ2-2; 9 positions match TRBD1. CDR3 length equals 15 residues. J was trimmed by 2 bases and V by 2 bases; bases with no gene match: 3. The germline CDR1 and CDR2 sequences are DFQATT and SNEGSKA (reference sequence). CDR3 sequence reads: CSARTDRGNTGELFF. The CDR3 DNA reads as TGCAGTGCTAGAACGGACAGGGGAAACACCGGGGAGCTGTTTTTT.

The table lists this clonotype with a few counts. The rearrangement joins TRBV7-3 to TRBJ2-1; TRBD2 matches at 7 bases. The V and J ends lost 1 base and 8 bases, in that order; junction bases with no gene match: 8. Germline values: CDR1 SGHTA, CDR2 FQGTGA. The CDR3 sequence is 15 residues long. The CDR3 spells CASSLMGGVFHEQFF. CDR3 coding DNA: TGTGCCAGCAGCTTAATGGGGGGGGTTTTCCATGAGCAGTTCTTC.

In the case of this clonotype: A much larger clonotype is one base distant, so this may be a read error. The chain combines TRBV4-2 with TRBJ1-2; no firm D call. V shed 8 bases and J shed 3 bases, with 19 bases lying between them. Germline loops: CDR1 LGHNA, CDR2 YNFKEQ. This CDR3 has 15 amino acids. The CDR3 DNA reads TGTGCCAGCGGCGTCACAGACTCATTGCACTATGGCTACACCTTC. This translates into CASGVTDSLHYGYTF.

This clonotype was detected only a few times. CDR3 bases: TGTGCCAGCAGCCGGGGACTAGCGGGAGGAGAAGAGACCCAGTACTTC. It codes for CASSRGLAGGEETQYF. The chain has TRBV7-2 and TRBJ2-5; 15 bases map to TRBD2. The junction had 4 bases not matched to a gene; V was cut back by 5 bases and J by 3 bases. This CDR3 region has 16 residues. Germline CDR1 is SGHTA and CDR2 is FQGNSA.

This clonotype has just a few counts. The CDR3 DNA reads as TGTGCCAGCAGCTTACGACTCGGGACCACTGAAGCTTTCTTT. It codes for CASSLRLGTTEAFF. The chain combines TRBV7-9 with TRBJ1-1; possible D gene TRBD1, 5 bases. V was clipped by 2 bases and J by 4 bases, with 11 bases between them. The CDR3 has 14 amino acids. Looked up from germline, CDR1 is SEHNR and CDR2 is FQNEAQ (reference sequence). The full variable domain, with the rest looked up from reference TRBV7-9 and TRBJ1-1, is DTGVSQNPRHKITKRGQNVTFRCDPISEHNRLYWYRQTLGQGPEFLTYFQNEAQLEKSRLLSDRFSAERPKGSFSTLEIQRTEQGDSAMYLCASSLRLGTTEAFFGQGTRLTVV.